This TCR beta chain was identified during a study of T cells in narcolepsy. Study-level findings and limits: Healthy controls reportedly lacked the autoreactive clonotypes serially found in patients' blood. HCRT-specific and TRIB2-specific autoreactive clonotypes appeared among same-patient CSF and blood CD4+ clonotypes. Some memory CD4+ repertoires had no autoreactive clone sequences.

Assay used: immunoSEQ multiplex PCR; TCRdb lists only in-frame clones, some missing. The table shows 25,000 to 35,000 clones, with around four fifths occurring only once. This clone appeared once. The antigen is not known. The CDR3 runs to 11 residues. V lost 3 bases, J lost 8 bases, and 5 bases lay in between. Germline V CDR1 and CDR2: KGHSH, LQKENI. The sequence was collected from a human donor in good health. Sequencing used memory (CD45RA-) CD4+ T cells from blood. The gene calls are TRBV18 and TRBJ2-4; D is uncertain. The CDR3 nucleotides read TGTGCCAGCTCACCCGAGGACATTCAGTACTTC. As protein: CASSPEDIQYF.